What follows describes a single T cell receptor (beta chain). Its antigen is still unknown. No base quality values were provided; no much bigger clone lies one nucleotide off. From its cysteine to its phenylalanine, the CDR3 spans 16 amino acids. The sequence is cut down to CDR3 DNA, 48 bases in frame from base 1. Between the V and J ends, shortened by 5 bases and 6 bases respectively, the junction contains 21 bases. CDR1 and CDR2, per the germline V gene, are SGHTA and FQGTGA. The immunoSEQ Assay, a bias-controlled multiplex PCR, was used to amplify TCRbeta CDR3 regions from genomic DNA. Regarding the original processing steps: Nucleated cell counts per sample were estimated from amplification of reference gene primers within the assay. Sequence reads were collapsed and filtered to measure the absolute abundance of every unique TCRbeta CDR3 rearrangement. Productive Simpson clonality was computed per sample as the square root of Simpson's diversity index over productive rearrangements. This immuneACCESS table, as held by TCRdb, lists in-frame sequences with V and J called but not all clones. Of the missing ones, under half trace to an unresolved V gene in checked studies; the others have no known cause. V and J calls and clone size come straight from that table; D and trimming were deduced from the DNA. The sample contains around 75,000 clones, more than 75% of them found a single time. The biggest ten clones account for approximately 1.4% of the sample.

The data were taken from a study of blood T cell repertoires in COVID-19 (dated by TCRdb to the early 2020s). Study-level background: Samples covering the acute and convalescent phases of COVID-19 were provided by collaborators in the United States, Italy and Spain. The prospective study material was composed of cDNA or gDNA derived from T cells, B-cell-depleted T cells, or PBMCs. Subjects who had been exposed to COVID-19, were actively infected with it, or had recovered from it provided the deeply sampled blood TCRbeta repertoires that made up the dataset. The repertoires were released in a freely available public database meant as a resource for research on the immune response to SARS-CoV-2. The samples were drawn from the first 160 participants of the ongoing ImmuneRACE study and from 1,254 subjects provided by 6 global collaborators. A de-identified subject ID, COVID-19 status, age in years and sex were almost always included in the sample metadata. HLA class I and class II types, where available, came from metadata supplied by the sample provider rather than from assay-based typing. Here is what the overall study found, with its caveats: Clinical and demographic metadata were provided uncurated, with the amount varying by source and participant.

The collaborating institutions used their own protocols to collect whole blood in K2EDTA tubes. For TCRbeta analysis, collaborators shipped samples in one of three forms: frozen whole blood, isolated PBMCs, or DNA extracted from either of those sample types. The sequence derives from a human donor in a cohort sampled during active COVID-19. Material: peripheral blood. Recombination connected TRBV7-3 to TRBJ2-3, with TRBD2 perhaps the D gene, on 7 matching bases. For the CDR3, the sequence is CASSPGAGALKDTQYF. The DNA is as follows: TGTGCCAGCAGCCCGGGGGCGGGAGCCTTAAAGGATACGCAGTATTTT.